These T cell receptor beta chains were read from a single sample in a study of metastatic and nonmetastatic thyroid tumors. TCRdb re-called the PCR reads through MiXCR. This repertoire shows 70,000 or so clones, more than 13% found once; its top ten account for about 6.5%. The sample comprised blood. The receptor set was obtained from a male donor with papillary thyroid cancer or a benign thyroid nodule (not recorded which). Some clones in this sample may be carry-over from other donors' samples. Each CDR3 is given with its conserved first and last residue. The order of the fields is CDR3 protein, CDR3 DNA, D gene, clone size, CDR3 length, J gene, V gene. The D gene is left open where the match is weak. Some rows mark clone size as missing; the rest say once, few, many or name a class of expanded clone.

CDR3: CAWSTPLSGTGRHEQYF
DNA: TGTGCCTGGAGTACGCCTTTATCCGGGACAGGGCGTCACGAGCAGTACTTC
D: TRBD1
size: .
length: 17
J: TRBJ2-7
V: TRBV30

CDR3: CASSFMGGVTEAFF
DNA: TGCGCCAGCAGCTTCATGGGTGGGGTCACTGAAGCTTTCTTT
D: .
size: .
length: 14
J: TRBJ1-1
V: TRBV5-1

CDR3: CASSPGGFNEQYF
DNA: TGTGCCAGCAGCCCAGGGGGCTTCAACGAGCAGTACTTC
D: TRBD1
size: many
length: 13
J: TRBJ2-7
V: TRBV7-3

CDR3: CRFSMNTEAFF
DNA: TGCAGGTTCAGCATGAACACTGAAGCTTTCTTT
D: .
size: many
length: 11
J: TRBJ1-1
V: TRBV20-1

CDR3: CAISGTSGRGPDDHFF
DNA: TGTGCCATCAGTGGGACTAGCGGGAGGGGGCCGGATGATCATTTCTTC
D: TRBD2
size: .
length: 16
J: TRBJ2-1
V: TRBV10-3

CDR3: CASRTRDRGQVDTEAFF
DNA: TGTGCCAGTAGGACCCGGGACAGGGGGCAGGTGGACACTGAAGCTTTCTTT
D: TRBD1
size: few
length: 17
J: TRBJ1-1
V: TRBV19

CDR3: CSAREGRTGGSYGYTF
DNA: TGCAGTGCCAGGGAGGGCCGGACAGGGGGCTCCTATGGCTACACCTTC
D: TRBD1
size: .
length: 16
J: TRBJ1-2
V: TRBV20-1

CDR3: CASSLAASGRLETQYF
DNA: TGTGCCAGCAGCTTAGCGGCTAGCGGGAGATTAGAGACCCAGTACTTC
D: TRBD2
size: many
length: 16
J: TRBJ2-5
V: TRBV7-2

CDR3: CASSLNLAITDTQYF
DNA: TGTGCCAGCAGTTTGAATTTGGCCATCACAGATACACAGTATTTT
D: .
size: few
length: 15
J: TRBJ2-3
V: TRBV12-3/TRBV12-4

CDR3: CASTGGADTQYF
DNA: TGTGCCAGTACAGGAGGGGCAGATACGCAGTATTTT
D: .
size: many
length: 12
J: TRBJ2-3
V: TRBV5-6

CDR3: CASSQEKVEPQGPNTGELFF
DNA: TGTGCCAGCAGCCAAGAGAAAGTGGAACCACAGGGCCCGAACACCGGGGAGCTGTTTTTT
D: .
size: many
length: 20
J: TRBJ2-2
V: TRBV3-1

CDR3: CASSPRERVNSPLHF
DNA: TGTGCCAGCAGTCCCAGGGAAAGGGTTAATTCACCCCTCCACTTT
D: .
size: few
length: 15
J: TRBJ1-6
V: TRBV6-1

CDR3: CASSLARGHRGGSPLHF
DNA: TGTGCCAGCAGCTTAGCCAGGGGCCACAGGGGGGGTTCACCCCTCCACTTT
D: TRBD1
size: many
length: 17
J: TRBJ1-6
V: TRBV13

CDR3: CASSLGGGNTEAFF
DNA: TGTGCCAGCAGTCTAGGCGGGGGTAACACTGAAGCTTTCTTT
D: .
size: few
length: 14
J: TRBJ1-1
V: TRBV27

CDR3: CASSGAGDVYEQYF
DNA: TGCGCCAGCAGTGGAGCGGGAGATGTTTACGAGCAGTACTTC
D: TRBD2
size: few
length: 14
J: TRBJ2-7
V: TRBV6-1

CDR3: CASSPTRTSKNKIIQYF
DNA: TGTGCCAGCAGTCCTACCCGGACAAGTAAGAACAAAATCATTCAGTACTTC
D: .
size: .
length: 17
J: TRBJ2-4
V: TRBV6-4

CDR3: CASSPLAGGAETQYF
DNA: TGTGCCAGCAGTCCTCTAGCGGGAGGGGCAGAGACCCAGTACTTC
D: TRBD2
size: many
length: 15
J: TRBJ2-5
V: TRBV2

CDR3: CAISERLAGAAYNEQFF
DNA: TGTGCCATCAGTGAGCGGCTAGCGGGAGCAGCCTACAATGAGCAGTTCTTC
D: TRBD2
size: many
length: 17
J: TRBJ2-1
V: TRBV10-3

CDR3: CASSSLRDFYTNSPLHF
DNA: TGTGCCAGCAGTTCGCTCCGGGACTTTTACACGAATTCACCCCTCCACTTT
D: .
size: many
length: 17
J: TRBJ1-6
V: TRBV28

CDR3: CASSQGLDNTDTQYF
DNA: TGTGCCAGCAGCCAAGGCTTAGATAACACAGATACGCAGTATTTT
D: .
size: many
length: 15
J: TRBJ2-3
V: TRBV4-2

CDR3: CASTGLAGVGEQFF
DNA: TGTGCCAGCACAGGACTAGCGGGAGTGGGTGAGCAGTTCTTC
D: TRBD2
size: many
length: 14
J: TRBJ2-1
V: TRBV6-1

CDR3: CASSIQADEKLFF
DNA: TGTGCCAGTAGTATCCAGGCCGATGAAAAACTGTTTTTT
D: .
size: many
length: 13
J: TRBJ1-4
V: TRBV19

CDR3: CSVAGTSGYNEQFF
DNA: TGCAGCGTTGCCGGGACTAGCGGCTACAATGAGCAGTTCTTC
D: TRBD2
size: many
length: 14
J: TRBJ2-1
V: TRBV29-1

CDR3: CSSSSPGACTGDTEAFF
DNA: TGTTCCAGCAGTTCCCCGGGAGCCTGTACGGGGGACACTGAAGCTTTCTTT
D: .
size: few
length: 17
J: TRBJ1-1
V: TRBV12-3/TRBV12-4

CDR3: CSARDSGSGSAGELFF
DNA: TGCAGTGCTAGAGATTCTGGTAGCGGGTCTGCCGGGGAGCTGTTTTTT
D: TRBD2
size: .
length: 16
J: TRBJ2-2
V: TRBV20-1

CDR3: CSARGQGRLSFGYTF
DNA: TGCAGTGCTAGGGGACAGGGTCGCTTGTCGTTTGGCTACACCTTC
D: TRBD1
size: .
length: 15
J: TRBJ1-2
V: TRBV20-1

CDR3: CVSSDLQGARTGELFF
DNA: TGTGTCAGCAGTGACCTACAGGGGGCGCGCACCGGGGAACTGTTTTTT
D: TRBD1
size: few
length: 16
J: TRBJ2-2
V: TRBV6-1

CDR3: CASNQLNTGELFF
DNA: TGTGCCAGTAATCAGTTAAACACCGGGGAGCTGTTTTTT
D: .
size: many
length: 13
J: TRBJ2-2
V: TRBV19

CDR3: CASSPDVQGNSPLHF
DNA: TGTGCCAGCAGTCCGGACGTACAGGGGAATTCACCCCTCCACTTT
D: TRBD1
size: few
length: 15
J: TRBJ1-6
V: TRBV12-3/TRBV12-4

CDR3: CATSDGDYLQETQYF
DNA: TGTGCCACCAGTGATGGGGACTATCTGCAAGAGACCCAGTACTTC
D: TRBD2
size: few
length: 15
J: TRBJ2-5
V: TRBV24-1

CDR3: CSARASSRAALFSYNSPLHF
DNA: TGCAGTGCTAGGGCGTCCTCACGGGCAGCCCTCTTCTCCTATAATTCACCCCTCCACTTT
D: .
size: many
length: 20
J: TRBJ1-6
V: TRBV20-1

CDR3: CASSNQPEMNTEAFF
DNA: TGTGCCAGCAGTAATCAACCGGAGATGAACACTGAAGCTTTCTTT
D: .
size: .
length: 15
J: TRBJ1-1
V: TRBV6-1

CDR3: CASSVATGYSTDTQYF
DNA: TGTGCCAGCAGCGTAGCTACGGGATATAGCACAGATACGCAGTATTTT
D: .
size: many
length: 16
J: TRBJ2-3
V: TRBV9

CDR3: CASSRPGQGDSPLHF
DNA: TGTGCCAGCAGTCGACCGGGACAGGGGGATTCACCCCTCCACTTT
D: TRBD1
size: .
length: 15
J: TRBJ1-6
V: TRBV6-1

CDR3: CASSSGQVTDTQYF
DNA: TGTGCCAGCAGTTCGGGACAGGTCACAGATACGCAGTATTTT
D: TRBD1
size: many
length: 14
J: TRBJ2-3
V: TRBV11-2

CDR3: CAISARESKEQFF
DNA: TGTGCCATCAGTGCCCGGGAGAGTAAGGAGCAGTTCTTC
D: .
size: many
length: 13
J: TRBJ2-1
V: TRBV10-3

CDR3: CASSQDLTSGGVGETQYF
DNA: TGTGCCAGCAGCCAAGATCTCACTAGCGGGGGAGTGGGAGAGACCCAGTACTTC
D: TRBD2
size: few
length: 18
J: TRBJ2-5
V: TRBV3-1

CDR3: CASSPRDTQYF
DNA: TGTGCCAGCAGCCCCAGGGATACCCAGTACTTC
D: .
size: .
length: 11
J: TRBJ2-5
V: TRBV7-2

CDR3: CSARGGGVYYGYTF
DNA: TGCAGTGCTAGGGGTGGGGGTGTGTACTATGGCTACACCTTC
D: .
size: many
length: 14
J: TRBJ1-2
V: TRBV20-1

CDR3: CASSLDKGQGYEQFF
DNA: TGTGCCAGCAGCTTAGATAAGGGACAGGGCTATGAGCAGTTCTTC
D: TRBD1
size: .
length: 15
J: TRBJ2-1
V: TRBV7-6

CDR3: CASSVVAVNNEQFF
DNA: TGTGCCAGCAGCGTAGTGGCAGTAAACAATGAGCAGTTCTTC
D: .
size: many
length: 14
J: TRBJ2-1
V: TRBV9

CDR3: CASSLSVEEETQYF
DNA: TGTGCCAGCAGCTTAAGCGTGGAGGAAGAGACCCAGTACTTC
D: .
size: many
length: 14
J: TRBJ2-5
V: TRBV11-2

CDR3: CASSLDPTTTNEKLFF
DNA: TGTGCCAGCAGCTTAGATCCGACTACAACTAATGAAAAACTGTTTTTT
D: .
size: many
length: 16
J: TRBJ1-4
V: TRBV11-2

CDR3: CASSQNRDVQETQYF
DNA: TGCGCCAGCAGCCAAAACCGGGACGTCCAAGAGACCCAGTACTTC
D: .
size: many
length: 15
J: TRBJ2-5
V: TRBV4-1

CDR3: CASRPLTGALNTGELFF
DNA: TGTGCCAGCAGGCCATTAACAGGGGCTCTGAACACCGGGGAGCTGTTTTTT
D: TRBD1
size: many
length: 17
J: TRBJ2-2
V: TRBV27

CDR3: CASSPITGENIQYF
DNA: TGTGCCAGCAGCCCGATCACCGGGGAAAACATTCAGTACTTC
D: .
size: many
length: 14
J: TRBJ2-4
V: TRBV3-1

CDR3: CASSFRTVLNTEAFF
DNA: TGTGCCAGCAGTTTCCGGACAGTGTTGAACACTGAAGCTTTCTTT
D: .
size: many
length: 15
J: TRBJ1-1
V: TRBV28

CDR3: CASSLQYNTGELFF
DNA: TGTGCCAGCAGCCTCCAGTATAACACCGGGGAGCTGTTTTTT
D: .
size: .
length: 14
J: TRBJ2-2
V: TRBV27

CDR3: CASSLSAGLANYGYTF
DNA: TGCGCCAGCAGCTTGTCAGCGGGTTTAGCTAACTATGGCTACACCTTC
D: .
size: many
length: 16
J: TRBJ1-2
V: TRBV5-1

CDR3: CSATPHENTGELFF
DNA: TGCAGTGCAACACCTCACGAGAACACCGGGGAGCTGTTTTTT
D: .
size: many
length: 14
J: TRBJ2-2
V: TRBV20-1

CDR3: CASSPLGGEYEQYF
DNA: TGTGCCAGCAGTCCGCTAGGAGGGGAGTACGAGCAGTACTTC
D: .
size: many
length: 14
J: TRBJ2-7
V: TRBV3-1

CDR3: CATPPGGANEKLFF
DNA: TGTGCCACCCCACCCGGGGGAGCTAATGAAAAACTGTTTTTT
D: .
size: many
length: 14
J: TRBJ1-4
V: TRBV6-1